The 24 T cell receptor beta chains reported below all come from one sample, sequenced in a study of CD8+ T cells in alopecia areata. The treatment: oral pan-JAK inhibitor, 5-10 mg twice daily. Sequencing relied on a cDNA template that was reverse transcribed from extracted RNA. Here immunoSEQ multiplex PCR was the method, and the copy in TCRdb shows in-frame clones only, minus some. This sample has roughly 170,000 clones; 58% occur once, and the top ten carry roughly 13%. The material sequenced was CD8+ T cells sorted from blood, taken at week 24, from a patient treated with tofacitinib. The receptors here all came from a human donor with alopecia areata.

The chain carries TRBV23-1 and TRBJ1-6; possible D gene TRBD1, 5 bases. TRBV23-1 is filed as an ORF, its function uncertain. The CDR3 contains 17 residues. Trimming took 0 bases from V and 7 from J, leaving 16 bases between them. This chain's CDR3 is CASSQSAPRGENSPLHF. CDR3 in DNA: TGCGCCAGCAGTCAATCGGCCCCACGAGGGGAGAATTCACCCCTCCACTTT.

The DNA of the CDR3 is TGCAGCGTCCCCCAGGGACATGGCTACACCTTC. It encodes CSVPQGHGYTF. J is TRBJ1-2 and V is TRBV29-1; D perhaps matches TRBD1 (5 bases). V lost 6 bases, J lost 6 bases, and 11 bases lay in between. The CDR3 extends over 11 amino acids. The V gene's germline CDR1 is SQVTM and CDR2 ANQGSEA.

This clone was counted only a few times. This sequence joins TRBV5-1 and TRBJ1-1; D unclear. Germline loops: CDR1 SGHRS, CDR2 YFSETQ. Trimming took 2 bases from V and 6 from J, leaving 11 bases between them. The CDR3 is 13 amino acids. The CDR3 nucleotides read TGCGCCAGCAGCTTTGAGAGCTTATCTGAAGCTTTCTTT. It is translated as CASSFESLSEAFF.

This chain joins TRBV15 and TRBJ1-5; D may be TRBD1 (5 bases). Germline CDR1 and CDR2: LNHNV and YYDKDF (reference sequence). The ends were cut back, 0 bases at V and 5 bases at J, with 11 bases in the middle. This CDR3 has 15 residues. The CDR3 protein is CATSRDQGLDQPQHF. The CDR3 region has the DNA TGTGCCACCAGCAGAGACCAGGGTCTGGATCAGCCCCAGCATTTT. The full variable domain, completed using reference TRBV15 and TRBJ1-5, is DAMVIQNPRYQVTQFGKPVTLSCSQTLNHNVMYWYQQKSSQAPKLLFHYYDKDFNNEADTPDNFQSRRPNTSFCFLDIRSPGLGDTAMYLCATSRDQGLDQPQHFGDGTRLSIL.

The chain joins TRBV7-9 to TRBJ1-1; tentative D call: TRBD1 (5 bases). The germline gives CDR1 SEHNR, CDR2 FQNEAQ (reference sequence). The CDR3 has 13 amino acids. Trimming took off 10 bases at V and 3 bases at J, with 15 bases between the two ends. CDR3 nucleotides: TGTGCCACCTGGAAAGGGGTGGACACTGAAGCTTTCTTT. This sequence encodes CATWKGVDTEAFF.

V gene TRBV7-9 combines with J gene TRBJ2-1; 12 bases match TRBD1. Germline V gene lookup returns CDR1 SEHNR and CDR2 FQNEAQ (reference sequence). This CDR3 is 16 amino acids long. V dropped 5 bases and J dropped 7; count of bases not matched to a gene: 9. CDR3 residues: CASSTRDRGLENEQFF. CDR3 DNA: TGTGCCAGCAGCACCCGGGACAGGGGGCTAGAGAATGAGCAGTTCTTC.

This clone was counted only a few times. The rearrangement links TRBV6-5 to TRBJ2-7, with D perhaps matching TRBD1 (6 bases). Germline V lookup: CDR1 MNHEY, CDR2 SVGAGI. The V end was cut by 5 bases, the J end by 6 bases, with 14 bases between. CDR3 length: 13 amino acids. CDR3 coding DNA: TGTGCCAGCAGTCCCGGGACACCTCCCGAGCAGTACTTC. It specifies CASSPGTPPEQYF.

The V call is TRBV15, the J call TRBJ2-6, with unresolved D. The CDR3 is made up of 15 amino acids. Trimming shortened V by 4 bases and J by 3 bases, and 10 bases separated the two germline ends. The germline CDR1 and CDR2 sequences are LNHNV and YYDKDF (reference sequence). The CDR3 DNA sequence: TGTGCCACCAGCACGGTCCTAGGTGGGGCCAACGTCCTGACTTTC. This sequence encodes CATSTVLGGANVLTF.

The rearrangement joins TRBV2 to TRBJ2-5; 8 positions match TRBD1. The CDR3 is made up of 14 amino acids. With 6 bases clipped from V and 4 bases from J, the junction kept 7 bases outside the gene matches. The germline V gene encodes CDR1 SNHLY and CDR2 FYNNEI. The CDR3: CASRQAGGRETQYF. Written as DNA, the CDR3 is TGTGCCAGCAGGCAAGCAGGGGGCCGAGAGACCCAGTACTTC.

In its sample, this clone was seen a few times. CDR3 residues: CAIRGTGGTEAFF. Here the CDR3 DNA reads TGTGCCATCAGAGGGACAGGGGGCACTGAAGCTTTCTTT. The V and J genes are TRBV10-3 and TRBJ1-1; 11 nucleotides agree with TRBD1. The ends lost 6 bases at V and 4 bases at J; junction bases unmatched: 1. CDR1 is ENHRY, CDR2 SYGVKD, per germline. The CDR3 consists of 13 residues.

This chain connects TRBV30 to TRBJ2-7; TRBD1 might be the D (6 bases). Between the trimmed V and J ends, which lost 0 bases and 4 bases, there was a span of 10 bases. Germline-derived CDR1 and CDR2 are GTSNPN and SVGIG (reference sequence). The CDR3 is 13 residues long. CDR3 amino acids: CAWSVGRGYEQYF. For the CDR3, the DNA is TGTGCCTGGAGTGTAGGCAGGGGATACGAGCAGTACTTC.

The gene calls are TRBV4-1 and TRBJ1-2; 9 bases are a match to TRBD1. The CDR3 loop spans 14 amino acids. V gave up 2 bases and J gave up 5 bases; unmatched junction bases: 3. Per the germline V gene, CDR1 is MGHRA and CDR2 is YSYEKL. The CDR3 DNA sequence: TGCGCCAGCAGCCAAAAGACAGGGGGGTATGGCTACACCTTC. It translates to CASSQKTGGYGYTF.

This chain connects TRBV5-6 to TRBJ2-1; a weak D match, TRBD1 (6 bases). The germline V gene encodes CDR1 SGHDT and CDR2 YYEEEE. V was pared by 7 bases and J by 4 bases, with 15 bases between. The CDR3 has 14 residues. CDR3 protein: CASGDLGQYNEQFF. CDR3 DNA sequence: TGTGCCAGCGGAGATCTCGGACAGTACAATGAGCAGTTCTTC.

Only a few counts were recorded for this clone. This chain uses TRBV27 with TRBJ1-5; D unresolved. This CDR3 region has 16 residues. CDR1 and CDR2 from the germline V gene are MNHEY and SMNVEV (reference sequence). Trimming removed 1 base from V and 0 bases from J, with 10 bases in between. The CDR3 protein is CASSLFWEDSNQPQHF. CDR3 nucleotides: TGTGCCAGCAGTTTATTTTGGGAAGATAGCAATCAGCCCCAGCATTTT.

This clone was seen a few times. V is TRBV2 and J is TRBJ2-7, with a tentative D call TRBD1 (6 bases). V shed 6 bases and J shed 2 bases, with 14 bases lying between them. The CDR3 extends over 14 amino acids. The germline CDR1 and CDR2 sequences are SNHLY and FYNNEI. The CDR3 reads CASSPTGPTYEQYF. CDR3 DNA: TGTGCCAGCAGCCCTACAGGGCCCACCTACGAGCAGTACTTC.

This clone was counted a few times. The rearrangement links TRBV2 to TRBJ1-5, with 7 nucleotides matching TRBD1. V was pared by 7 bases and J by 4 bases, with 10 bases of the junction left unmatched. The CDR3 has 15 residues. Germline V gene sequence: CDR1 SNHLY, CDR2 FYNNEI. CDR3 region: CASTTQGSGNQPQHF. CDR3 nucleotides: TGTGCCAGCACTACACAGGGGTCGGGAAATCAGCCCCAGCATTTT.

The chain uses TRBV5-6 and TRBJ1-5, with 7 bases matching TRBD1. This CDR3 is 16 amino acids long. Germline CDR1 is SGHDT and CDR2 is YYEEEE. The junction had 10 bases not matched to a gene; V was cut back by 2 bases and J by 5 bases. CDR3 region: CASSFGTGVGHQPQHF. CDR3 DNA: TGTGCCAGCAGCTTTGGTACAGGGGTTGGGCATCAGCCCCAGCATTTT. Variable domain in full (rest from reference TRBV5-6 and TRBJ1-5): DAGVTQSPTHLIKTRGQQVTLRCSPKSGHDTVSWYQQALGQGPQFIFQYYEEEERQRGNFPDRFSGHQFPNYSSELNVNALLLGDSALYLCASSFGTGVGHQPQHFGDGTRLSIL.

J is TRBJ2-3 and V is TRBV2, with 11 bases matching TRBD1. The CDR3 is made up of 16 amino acids. Unmatched junction bases numbered 8, after V lost 6 bases and J lost 3 bases. CDR1 is SNHLY and CDR2 is FYNNEI in the germline V gene. The CDR3 spells CASSESGTGGTDTQYF. The CDR3 nucleotides read TGTGCCAGCAGCGAAAGCGGGACAGGGGGGACAGATACGCAGTATTTT.

This clone was seen only a few times. The J gene is TRBJ1-1, the V gene TRBV7-8; 10 bases fit TRBD1. Germline V gives CDR1 SGHVS, CDR2 FQNEAQ. The CDR3 has 15 amino acids. V shed 3 bases, J shed 8 bases, and the junction held 9 bases outside the gene matches. This chain's CDR3 is CASSFLTGTGEEAFF. The DNA of the CDR3 is TGTGCCAGCAGCTTCCTCACCGGGACAGGGGAAGAAGCTTTCTTT.

This clone was recorded a few times. The V and J genes are TRBV29-1 and TRBJ2-5; D is possibly TRBD1 (7 bases). V lost 1 base and J 5 bases, leaving 14 bases between the germline ends. The CDR3 is made up of 14 amino acids. Per the germline V gene, CDR1 is SQVTM and CDR2 is ANQGSEA. The DNA for the CDR3 is TGCAGCGTTGAAGCGACAGGGACTGGTGAGACCCAGTACTTC. Translated: CSVEATGTGETQYF. Full variable domain (rest looked up from reference TRBV29-1 and TRBJ2-5): SAVISQKPSRDICQRGTSLTIQCQVDSQVTMMFWYRQQPGQSLTLIATANQGSEATYESGFVIDKFPISRPNLTFSTLTVSNMSPEDSSIYLCSVEATGTGETQYFGPGTRLLVL.

This chain connects TRBV5-1 to TRBJ2-7, with D perhaps matching TRBD1 (6 bases). The ends were cut back, 0 bases at V and 2 bases at J, with 12 bases in the middle. Germline V CDR1 and CDR2: SGHRS, YFSETQ. The CDR3 length is 15 residues. In DNA, the CDR3 is TGCGCCAGCAGCTTGGAACAGGGTAGACCCTACGAGCAGTACTTC. This codes for CASSLEQGRPYEQYF.

V and J are TRBV5-1 and TRBJ2-2; unclear D gene. In germline, CDR1 is SGHRS, CDR2 YFSETQ. The germline V and J ends were trimmed by 4 bases and 6 bases, with 13 bases remaining between them. There are 14 residues in the CDR3. CDR3 bases: TGCGCCAGCAGCCTACCGGACCCGTCCGGGGAGCTGTTTTTT. This codes for CASSLPDPSGELFF.

The chain uses TRBV11-2 and TRBJ1-2; D possibly corresponds to TRBD1 (6 bases). This CDR3 is built from 14 residues. V was pared by 5 bases and J by 5 bases, with 15 bases between. The germline gives CDR1 SGHAT, CDR2 FQNNGV. CDR3 residues: CASSRSDRTYGYTF. CDR3 bases: TGTGCCAGCAGCCGATCTGACAGGACATATGGCTACACCTTC.

Only a few counts were recorded for this clone. The chain combines TRBV10-3 with TRBJ2-5; D call uncertain. CDR3 size: 13 residues. Germline lookup yields CDR1 ENHRY and CDR2 SYGVKD. Trimming left V 3 bases short and J 1 base short, with 6 bases between. CDR3 protein: CAISEQPQETQYF. The CDR3 DNA follows: TGTGCCATCAGTGAACAGCCCCAAGAGACCCAGTACTTC.